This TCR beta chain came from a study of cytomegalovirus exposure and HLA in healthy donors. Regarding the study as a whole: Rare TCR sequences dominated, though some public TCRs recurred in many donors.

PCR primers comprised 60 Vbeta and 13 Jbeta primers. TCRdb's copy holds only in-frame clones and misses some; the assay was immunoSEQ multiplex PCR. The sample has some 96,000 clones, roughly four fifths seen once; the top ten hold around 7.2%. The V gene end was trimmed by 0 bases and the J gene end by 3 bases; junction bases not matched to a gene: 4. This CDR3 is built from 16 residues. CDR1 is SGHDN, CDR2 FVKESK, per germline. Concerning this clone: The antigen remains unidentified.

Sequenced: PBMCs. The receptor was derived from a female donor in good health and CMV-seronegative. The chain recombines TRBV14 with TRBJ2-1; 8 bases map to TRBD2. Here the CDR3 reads CASSQDPAGGYNEQFF. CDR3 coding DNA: TGTGCCAGCAGCCAAGATCCCGCGGGGGGCTACAATGAGCAGTTCTTC.